A single sample gave rise to the 7 T cell receptor beta chains below, sequenced in a study of T-cell reconstitution after alpha-beta-depleted transplantation in children. TCRbeta library construction was performed incorporating unique molecular identifiers. TCRdb reanalysed the PCR reads using MiXCR and keeps one entry per CDR3 protein. The profile covers some 440,000 distinct CDR3 sequences, with around 15% appearing a single time and under 30% taken by the ten largest. Sequenced material: PBMCs, mostly from graft donor cells, taken 360 days after TCRalphabeta/CD19-depleted stem cell transplant. All receptors derive from a boy less than two years old who had a stem cell transplant for Wiskott-Aldrich syndrome, so the T cells may come from the graft donor.

The J gene is TRBJ2-4, the V gene TRBV5-4, with D perhaps matching TRBD1 or TRBD2 (5 bases each). Germline V lookup: CDR1 SGHNT, CDR2 YYREEE (reference sequence). The CDR3 sequence is 14 residues long. The V gene lost 4 bases and the J gene lost 8 bases, with 16 bases spanning the gap. The CDR3 sequence is CASSIASGADIQYF. The DNA for the CDR3 is TGTGCCAGCAGCATCGCCTCCGGGGCGGACATTCAGTACTTC.

CDR3 protein: CASSQDARRQETQYF. The CDR3 coding sequence is TGTGCCAGCAGCCAAGATGCGAGACGTCAAGAGACCCAGTACTTC. The chain recombines TRBV3-1 with TRBJ2-5; D is ambiguous. This CDR3 is built from 15 residues. Germline CDR1 LGHDT, CDR2 YNNKEL (reference sequence). Trimming removed 0 bases at V and 2 bases at J, with 10 bases between.

The chain employs TRBV14 and TRBJ2-1, with D tentatively TRBD1 or TRBD2 (6 bases each). V lost 1 base and J lost 5, with 15 bases in between. The CDR3 consists of 16 residues. Germline V CDR1 and CDR2: SGHDN, FVKESK. CDR3: CASSQGWGAGNNEQFF. CDR3 nucleotides: TGTGCCAGCAGCCAAGGCTGGGGGGCCGGGAACAATGAGCAGTTCTTC.

The V gene is TRBV4-1, the J gene TRBJ2-7; tentative D call: TRBD2 (5 bases). Germline CDR1 is MGHRA and CDR2 is YSYEKL. V was trimmed by 0 bases and J by 6 bases, leaving 15 bases between them. This CDR3 has 15 amino acids. The chain's CDR3 is CASSQDRGEGLEQYF. In DNA form, the CDR3 reads TGCGCCAGCAGCCAAGATCGAGGAGAGGGCCTCGAGCAGTACTTC.

The chain couples TRBV5-5 to TRBJ1-5, with 9 bases fitting TRBD1. The CDR3 is 17 amino acids. Trimming removed 0 bases from V and 3 bases from J; junction bases left unmatched: 7. Germline V gives CDR1 SGHKS, CDR2 YYEKEE (reference sequence). The CDR3: CASSLVLTGGFNQPQHF. CDR3 in DNA: TGTGCCAGCAGCTTGGTCCTAACAGGGGGCTTCAATCAGCCCCAGCATTTT.

This clonotype was picked up a small number of times. The chain joins TRBV5-1 to TRBJ2-1, with D perhaps TRBD2 (5 bases). The CDR3 spans 17 residues. The V gene's germline CDR1 is SGHRS and CDR2 YFSETQ. With 4 bases removed from V and 0 bases from J, the gap between germline ends came to 17 bases. CDR3 sequence reads: CASSVPRGPTSYNEQFF. The CDR3 region has the DNA TGCGCCAGCAGCGTACCCCGCGGGCCTACCTCCTACAATGAGCAGTTCTTC.

In this sample, this clonotype turned up a few times. The V call is TRBV5-1, the J call TRBJ2-7; TRBD1 or TRBD2 may be the D gene (5 bases each). V was shortened by 2 bases and J by 2 bases, with 17 bases between the two germline ends. Germline V gene data show CDR1 as SGHRS and CDR2 as YFSETQ. This CDR3 contains 16 residues. CDR3 loop: CASSFSPGTGTYEQYF. As DNA, the CDR3 is TGCGCCAGCAGCTTTTCTCCCGGGACGGGTACCTACGAGCAGTACTTC.